The TCR beta chain described here comes from a study of shared clonotypes between healthy human individuals. Study in general: The study drew on two women and a few men aged 18 to 49 as donors. Study findings and constraints: The study found lower generation probabilities in non-shared clonotypes than in those shared by all four donors. Relative to memory subsets, naive subsets generally showed larger estimated richness. Genetic and exposure-history diversity was limited by the few donors.

The CDR3 consists of 15 residues. Looked up from germline, CDR1 is MNHEY and CDR2 is SMNVEV (reference sequence). Trimming removed 5 bases from V and 0 bases from J, with 13 bases in between. As for this clone: Antigen specificity is unknown.

Repertoires were generated with immunoSEQ multiplex PCR, while TCRdb's copy carries only in-frame clones and drops some. Of approximately 400,000 clones in the sample, approximately 96% were seen once. The chain employs TRBV27 and TRBJ1-1; maybe TRBD1 (5 bases). Material for sequencing was memory CD8+ T cells sorted from blood. Subset in this sample: CD45RO+ cells pooled with CCR7-negative TemRA cells. The TCR sequence derives from a man aged 25-45 years in good health. Here the CDR3 DNA reads TGTGCCAGCAGTACGACAGTCTACATGAACACTGAAGCTTTCTTT. This translates into CASSTTVYMNTEAFF.